The clone carrying this T cell receptor beta chain was seen a handful of times. The sample comes from a study of T-cell memory formation after mild COVID-19. TCRdb reanalysed the 5' RACE reads using MiXCR and keeps one entry per CDR3 protein. The table records around 130,000 distinct CDR3 sequences, 11% to 15% of them present only once. Germline CDR1 SGHTA, CDR2 FQGTGA. V shed 4 bases and J 0 bases; nucleotides not matched to a gene: 2. This CDR3 has 15 residues. The receptor comes from an adult woman who had mild COVID-19 (a few samples of this study predate the infection). Cell type and time point are not known. The chain couples TRBV7-3 to TRBJ2-1; 8 bases are shared with TRBD1. Sequencing was done on a sample of PBMCs or a T cell subset sorted from them (not recorded which). CDR3 loop: CASSSTGGSYNEQFF. The CDR3 DNA reads as TGTGCCAGCAGCTCCACAGGGGGCTCCTACAATGAGCAGTTCTTC.